This T cell receptor beta chain was sequenced for a study of blood T cell repertoires in COVID-19. The overall study: Sources were T cells, B-cell-depleted T cells, or PBMCs; the material itself was cDNA or gDNA.

Categorization into cohorts depended on clinical history that participants reported. V lost 1 base, J lost 1 base, and 3 bases stayed unmatched. CDR1 and CDR2 from the germline V gene are SEHNR and FQNEAQ (reference sequence). CDR3 length equals 16 residues. Authors' analysis steps: The assay estimated nucleated cells by amplifying reference gene primers. Some clones are missing from TCRdb's copy, which holds only in-frame ones; the method was immunoSEQ multiplex PCR. D and trimming come from the DNA, and the V and J calls and clone size come from that table. The sample has around 160,000 clones; 70% to 90% are singletons.

The clonotype was recovered from a woman aged 25 to 39 with acute COVID-19. Sequences were obtained from PBMCs or T cells enriched from blood (not recorded which). This chain uses TRBV7-9 with TRBJ2-3; TRBD1 agrees at 9 bases. The CDR3 here is CASSLGDRGGTDTQYF. The DNA of the CDR3 is TGTGCCAGCAGCTTAGGAGACAGGGGGGGCACAGATACGCAGTATTTT.